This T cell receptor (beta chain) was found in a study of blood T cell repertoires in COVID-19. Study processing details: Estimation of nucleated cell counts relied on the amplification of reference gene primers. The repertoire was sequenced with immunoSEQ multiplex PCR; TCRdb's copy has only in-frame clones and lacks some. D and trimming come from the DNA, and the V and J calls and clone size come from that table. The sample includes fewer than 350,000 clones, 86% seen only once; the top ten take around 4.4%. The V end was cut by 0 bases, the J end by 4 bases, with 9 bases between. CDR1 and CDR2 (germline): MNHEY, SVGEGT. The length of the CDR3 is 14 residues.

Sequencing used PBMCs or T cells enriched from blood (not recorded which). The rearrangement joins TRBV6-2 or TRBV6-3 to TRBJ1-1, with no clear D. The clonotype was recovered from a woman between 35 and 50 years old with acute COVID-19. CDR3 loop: CASSYSKGATEAFF. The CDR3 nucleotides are TGTGCCAGCAGTTACTCGAAGGGAGCCACTGAAGCTTTCTTT.